What follows are 25 T cell receptor beta chains derived from one specimen sequenced in a study of T cells in Graves' hyperthyroidism and ophthalmopathy. The investigators amplified TCR beta CDR3 regions from RNA transcripts. The HTBI primer set drove a first-round RT-PCR of the TCR CDR3. TCRdb passed the multiplex PCR reads through MiXCR, listing each CDR3 protein once. The sample lists 500,000 to 550,000 distinct CDR3 sequences, around 20% occurring once. The sample was blood. The receptor set was obtained from a young man with Graves' hyperthyroidism.

The sample holds many counts of this clonotype. The chain carries TRBV9 and TRBJ1-1; D is unresolved. V shed 0 bases and J shed 1 base, with 7 bases lying between them. Germline V gives CDR1 SGDLS, CDR2 YYNGEE. The CDR3 contains 14 residues. In DNA, the CDR3 is TGTGCCAGCAGCGTAGGTATTACGAACACTGAAGCTTTCTTT. This encodes CASSVGITNTEAFF. Looking up the rest from reference TRBV9 and TRBJ1-1 gives the full variable domain: DSGVTQTPKHLITATGQRVTLRCSPRSGDLSVYWYQQSLDQGLQFLIQYYNGEERAKGNILERFSAQQFPDLHSELNLSSLELGDSALYFCASSVGITNTEAFFGQGTRLTVV.

This clonotype was seen many times. The V call is TRBV6-5, the J call TRBJ1-1; no reliable D call. The V gene lost 0 bases and the J gene lost 7 bases, with 9 bases spanning the gap. The CDR3 has 13 amino acids. Germline V lookup: CDR1 MNHEY, CDR2 SVGAGI. Written as DNA, the CDR3 is TGTGCCAGCAGTTACTCTGGAGGCTTTGAAGCTTTCTTT. Amino acid sequence: CASSYSGGFEAFF.

This chain connects TRBV19 to TRBJ1-5; no clear D gene. This CDR3 has 13 residues. The V and J ends lost 1 base and 3 bases respectively, with 4 bases between them. Germline V gives CDR1 LNHDA, CDR2 SQIVND (reference sequence). In DNA, the CDR3 is TGTGCCAGTAGTATAGCCGCCAATCAGCCCCAGCATTTT. It specifies CASSIAANQPQHF.

This clonotype appeared a few times. Being one base from a much bigger clone, this may be a read error. The chain uses TRBV27 and TRBJ2-7; a weak D match, TRBD2 (6 bases). The CDR3 totals 14 residues. CDR1 is MNHEY, CDR2 SMNVEV, per germline (reference sequence). DNA for the CDR3: TGTGCCAGCAGCCAAGGGACGGGAGCCTACGAGCGGTACTTC. Amino acids: CASSQGTGAYERYF.

This clonotype was seen many times. The rearrangement joins TRBV6-1 to TRBJ1-1, with no clear D. The CDR3 length is 15 residues. Trimming removed 4 bases at V and 1 base at J, with 13 bases between. Germline-derived CDR1 and CDR2 are MNHNS and SASEGT. The CDR3, as DNA: TGTGCCAGCAGTGTGGGTCCCGAGGGGAACACTGAAGCTTTCTTT. Amino acids: CASSVGPEGNTEAFF.

There are many counts of this clonotype. The rearrangement links TRBV20-1 to TRBJ2-7, with TRBD2 matching over 10 bases. Trimming took 3 bases from V and 2 from J; bases not matched to a gene: 4. The CDR3 is 14 amino acids. Germline V CDR1 and CDR2: DFQATT, SNEGSKA (reference sequence). CDR3 sequence (DNA): TGCAGTGCTAGCCGGCTAGCGGGGGCCTACGAGCAGTACTTC. Translation: CSASRLAGAYEQYF.

V usage is TRBV5-1 and J usage is TRBJ1-1; 7 bases agree with TRBD1. The CDR3 is 16 residues long. The germline gives CDR1 SGHRS, CDR2 YFSETQ. V gave up 4 bases and J gave up 0 bases; unmatched junction bases: 9. The CDR3 reads CASSITPTGMNTEAFF. The CDR3 nucleotides are TGCGCCAGCAGCATCACGCCGACAGGGATGAACACTGAAGCTTTCTTT.

Ten or more counts support this clonotype. The V and J genes are TRBV6-4 and TRBJ2-5, with TRBD2 matching 7 bases. Losses at the gene ends were 5 bases for V and 0 bases for J; bases not matched to a gene: 3. CDR1 and CDR2 from the germline V gene are MRHNA and SNTAGT. There are 14 residues in the CDR3. The CDR3 DNA sequence: TGTGCCAGCAGTTTACTAGCGTACCAAGAGACCCAGTACTTC. This sequence encodes CASSLLAYQETQYF.

Many counts were recorded for this clonotype. This chain uses TRBV9 with TRBJ1-2; tentatively, D is TRBD1 (6 bases). V was pared by 3 bases and J by 4 bases, with 10 bases between. The CDR3 runs 13 residues. Per germline, CDR1 SGDLS and CDR2 YYNGEE. CDR3 region: CASSEQGSYGYTF. The CDR3, as DNA: TGTGCCAGCAGCGAACAGGGTAGCTATGGCTACACCTTC. Supplemented by reference TRBV9 and TRBJ1-2, the full variable domain reads DSGVTQTPKHLITATGQRVTLRCSPRSGDLSVYWYQQSLDQGLQFLIQYYNGEERAKGNILERFSAQQFPDLHSELNLSSLELGDSALYFCASSEQGSYGYTFGSGTRLTVV.

The chain carries TRBV30 and TRBJ2-7; 7 nucleotides align to TRBD2. The V and J ends lost 3 bases and 6 bases, in that order; junction bases with no gene match: 11. Germline values: CDR1 GTSNPN, CDR2 SVGIG (reference sequence). CDR3 size: 14 residues. Written as DNA, the CDR3 is TGTGCCTGGAGACCCCGCCCGGGGGAGGGCGAGCAGTACTTC. Its protein product is CAWRPRPGEGEQYF.

This clonotype was seen ten or more times. The chain is built from TRBV6-1 and TRBJ1-1, with TRBD1 matching over 7 bases. The CDR3 contains 14 residues. Germline CDR1 and CDR2: MNHNS and SASEGT. V was pared by 1 base and J by 5 bases, with 4 bases of the junction left unmatched. CDR3 in amino acids: CASSEEGAVTEAFF. The DNA of the CDR3 is TGTGCCAGCAGTGAAGAGGGGGCAGTGACTGAAGCTTTCTTT.

This clonotype appeared many times. This chain uses TRBV30 with TRBJ2-7; the D gene is possibly TRBD1 (5 bases). Germline values: CDR1 GTSNPN, CDR2 SVGIG (reference sequence). The CDR3 consists of 12 residues. The germline V and J ends were trimmed by 4 bases and 3 bases, with 10 bases remaining between them. CDR3 bases: TGTGCCTGGAAGCGACAGAACTACGAGCAGTACTTC. Translation gives CAWKRQNYEQYF.

The chain is built from TRBV7-2 and TRBJ2-7; the D is unclear. Trimming took 5 bases from V and 6 from J, leaving 14 bases between them. This CDR3 is 13 amino acids long. Germline CDR1 SGHTA, CDR2 FQGNSA. CDR3 nucleotide sequence: TGTGCCAGCAGCCCTTACTCAACCCTCGAGCAGTACTTC. Protein: CASSPYSTLEQYF.

This clonotype has a count of ten or more. The junction departs from the called germline gene at one end, perhaps through a read error. The CDR3 is CASSLWGKNIKYF. For the CDR3, the DNA is TGTGCCAGCAGCTTATGGGGAAAAAACATTAAGTACTTC. The chain couples TRBV13 to TRBJ2-4; D not resolved. The CDR3 is made up of 13 amino acids. Germline lookup yields CDR1 PRHDT and CDR2 FYEKMQ (reference sequence).

There are many counts of this clonotype. As DNA, the CDR3 is TGCAGTGCTAGGTTGCTAGCTTCTTACGAGCAGTACTTC. This translates into CSARLLASYEQYF. The V call is TRBV20-1, the J call TRBJ2-7, with a weak D call TRBD2 (5 bases). This CDR3 is built from 13 residues. The germline V and J ends were trimmed by 3 bases and 4 bases, with 13 bases remaining between them. Germline CDR1 is DFQATT and CDR2 is SNEGSKA (reference sequence).

This clonotype was seen ten or more times. This chain joins TRBV6-1 and TRBJ1-2; D is unclear. This CDR3 region has 11 residues. Trimming pared 10 bases from V and 6 bases from J, leaving 12 bases between. Germline assignment: CDR1 MNHNS and CDR2 SASEGT. The CDR3, as DNA: TGTGCCATCACGAAGGGCCATGGCTACACCTTC. Translation gives CAITKGHGYTF.

This clonotype was counted many times. The rearrangement uses TRBV27 and TRBJ2-2, with 7 bases lining up with TRBD1. This CDR3 is built from 14 residues. Germline lookup yields CDR1 MNHEY and CDR2 SMNVEV (reference sequence). The V segment lost 5 bases and the J segment 6 bases; nucleotides outside the gene matches: 6. The CDR3 DNA sequence: TGTGCCAGCAGTGGCAGGGGGTGGGCCGGGGAGCTGTTTTTT. Protein product: CASSGRGWAGELFF.

CDR3 amino acids: CASSVKLDLEQYF. Here the CDR3 DNA reads TGCGCCAGCAGCGTCAAACTGGATTTGGAGCAGTACTTC. The genes are TRBV5-1 and TRBJ2-7, with D unresolved. The CDR3 totals 13 residues. The germline V and J ends were trimmed by 4 bases and 7 bases, with 15 bases remaining between them. CDR1 SGHRS and CDR2 YFSETQ come from the germline V gene.

This clonotype occurred many times. The rearrangement uses TRBV6-2 or TRBV6-3 and TRBJ2-7; the D gene could be TRBD1 or TRBD2 (5 bases each). V lost 6 bases to trimming and J lost 3 bases, with 15 bases between them. CDR1 and CDR2 from the germline V gene are MNHEY and SVGEGT. There are 14 residues in the CDR3. The CDR3 here is CASSLGDYFYEQYF. In nucleotides, the CDR3 is TGTGCCAGCAGCTTGGGGGATTATTTCTACGAGCAGTACTTC.

This clonotype was observed at least ten times. At one end the junction does not follow the germline gene, possibly because of a read error. The chain has TRBV11-2 and TRBJ2-7; D possibly corresponds to TRBD2 (6 bases). CDR1 and CDR2 (germline): SGHAT, FQNNGV. This CDR3 spans 14 amino acids. In DNA form, the CDR3 reads TGTGCCAGCAGTTTAGTGGGGACTTCCTACGAGCAGTACTTC. Encoded protein: CASSLVGTSYEQYF.

V usage is TRBV6-1 and J usage is TRBJ1-3, with D perhaps matching TRBD1 (6 bases). This CDR3 region has 15 residues. Germline-derived CDR1 and CDR2 are MNHNS and SASEGT. V shed 5 bases and J shed 4 bases, with 15 bases lying between them. As DNA, the CDR3 is TGTGCCAGCAGTCAGGTTTGGGGGCCAGGAAACACCATATATTTT. Translated, it gives CASSQVWGPGNTIYF.

The rearrangement joins TRBV19 to TRBJ1-1; D not certain. Germline lookup yields CDR1 LNHDA and CDR2 SQIVND (reference sequence). The CDR3 covers 13 residues. Trimming left V 2 bases short and J 6 bases short, with 10 bases between. The CDR3 loop is CASSIKILAEAFF. CDR3 in DNA: TGTGCCAGTAGTATAAAGATTCTCGCTGAAGCTTTCTTT.

This clonotype has at least ten counts. The chain recombines TRBV11-2 with TRBJ2-6, with 7 bases lining up with TRBD1. Per the germline V gene, CDR1 is SGHAT and CDR2 is FQNNGV. This CDR3 is 16 amino acids long. J lost 0 bases, V lost 10 bases, and 9 bases had no gene match. The CDR3 region is CAIMGQSLSGANVLTF. CDR3 in DNA: TGTGCCATTATGGGACAGAGCCTCTCTGGGGCCAACGTCCTGACTTTC.

J is TRBJ1-1 and V is TRBV19; D is undetermined. This CDR3 contains 15 residues. V was trimmed by 3 bases and J by 1 base, leaving 12 bases between them. Germline values: CDR1 LNHDA, CDR2 SQIVND (reference sequence). This chain's CDR3 is CASSILSQANTEAFF. CDR3 nucleotides: TGTGCCAGTAGTATTTTAAGTCAGGCGAACACTGAAGCTTTCTTT.

There are many counts of this clonotype. The junction departs from germline at one end; a sequencing error may be responsible. The chain is built from TRBV7-7 and TRBJ2-5; 10 nucleotides match TRBD1. Germline V gene lookup returns CDR1 SSHAT and CDR2 FNYEAQ (reference sequence). The CDR3 consists of 15 residues. CDR3 bases: TGTGCTAGCAGCTTAGGGGACAGGGGCAGTGAGACCCAGTACTTC. Translation: CASSLGDRGSETQYF.